Listed here are 14 T cell receptor beta chains from one sample, sequenced in a study of cytomegalovirus exposure and HLA in healthy donors (dated by TCRdb to about 2017). Receptors were amplified or captured by the immunoSEQ multiplex PCR assay. For the multiplex PCR, a mixture combining 60 forward primers for TCR Vbeta segments and 13 reverse primers for TCR Jbeta segments was used. Here the immuneACCESS table is served through TCRdb, limited to in-frame sequences with V and J called. Missing clones are a known gap in these copies; in checked studies unresolved V genes cover under half, and the rest lacks a known reason. The sample table holds 150,000 to 200,000 clones, of which around 76% were seen once. The ten largest make up approximately 2% of the sample. The sequenced material came from PBMCs. Source of these receptors: a female donor in good health and CMV-seronegative.

This clone was observed a handful of times. This chain links TRBV6-1 with TRBJ1-3, with D possibly being TRBD1 (5 bases). The CDR3 spans 15 residues. CDR1 is MNHNS, CDR2 SASEGT, per germline. The V end lost 10 bases, the J end lost 0 bases, and 16 bases lay between the germline ends. The CDR3 DNA reads as TGTGCCACCCAGGGAGGGACGGACTCTGGAAACACCATATATTTT. Translating it yields CATQGGTDSGNTIYF.

V gene TRBV19 combines with J gene TRBJ1-2; D remains unclear. Trimming left V 1 base short and J 8 bases short, with 14 bases between. The length of the CDR3 is 14 residues. CDR1 is LNHDA, CDR2 SQIVND, per germline (reference sequence). The DNA for the CDR3 is TGTGCCAGTAGTATAGGAGCTGGTTGGTGGGGCTACACCTTC. This translates into CASSIGAGWWGYTF.

The chain employs TRBV27 and TRBJ1-5; 8 bases are shared with TRBD1. Losses at the gene ends were 0 bases for V and 6 bases for J; bases not matched to a gene: 7. Germline CDR1 MNHEY, CDR2 SMNVEV (reference sequence). CDR3 size: 16 residues. CDR3 DNA sequence: TGTGCCAGCAGTTTATCGGGGACAGGCAGGAGTCAGCCCCAGCATTTT. Translating it yields CASSLSGTGRSQPQHF.

In this sample, this clone turned up once. The chain couples TRBV5-1 to TRBJ2-3, with TRBD2 identical over 8 bases. Trimming took 0 bases from V and 1 from J; bases not matched to a gene: 1. The CDR3 runs to 15 residues. Germline V lookup: CDR1 SGHRS, CDR2 YFSETQ. The CDR3 region has the DNA TGCGCCAGCAGCTTGGAACTAGCGGGCACAGATACGCAGTATTTT. It encodes CASSLELAGTDTQYF.

The chain recombines TRBV5-4 with TRBJ1-2, with TRBD1 matching 10 bases. Germline assignment: CDR1 SGHNT and CDR2 YYREEE (reference sequence). V dropped 3 bases and J dropped 2; count of bases not matched to a gene: 7. The CDR3 is 16 residues long. The CDR3 is CASSYPGQGLNYGYTF. Here the CDR3 DNA reads TGTGCCAGCAGCTATCCGGGACAGGGGCTGAACTATGGCTACACCTTC.

Only a few counts were recorded for this clone. This chain connects TRBV7-9 to TRBJ2-7, with 8 bases matching TRBD2. J was trimmed by 6 bases and V by 5 bases; bases with no gene match: 15. The CDR3 consists of 16 residues. CDR1 and CDR2 (germline): SEHNR, FQNEAQ (reference sequence). The CDR3 loop is CASSRGGGPPQGEQYF. The CDR3 coding sequence is TGTGCCAGCAGCCGTGGCGGGGGGCCTCCTCAGGGCGAGCAGTACTTC.

A word on this clone: This sample includes further DNA sequences coding for the same CDR3. The chain carries TRBV5-1 and TRBJ1-2; TRBD1 might be the D (6 bases). The germline gives CDR1 SGHRS, CDR2 YFSETQ. Trimming cost V 0 bases and J 3 bases, with 12 bases left between them. The CDR3 covers 15 residues. The CDR3 bases are TGCGCCAGCAGCTTGGGGGCAGGGGTGGACTATGGCTACACCTTC. It encodes CASSLGAGVDYGYTF.

V and J are TRBV15 and TRBJ2-5; maybe TRBD1 (5 bases). There are 15 residues in the CDR3. The V and J ends lost 0 bases and 4 bases respectively, with 12 bases between them. Germline V gene data show CDR1 as LNHNV and CDR2 as YYDKDF (reference sequence). The CDR3 loop reads CATSRDDSRVETQYF. The CDR3 DNA is TGTGCCACCAGCAGAGATGATAGCAGGGTAGAGACCCAGTACTTC.

This chain connects TRBV4-1 to TRBJ2-2; 15 bases fit TRBD2. In germline, CDR1 is MGHRA, CDR2 YSYEKL. V lost 0 bases and J lost 5; bases outside the gene matches: 7. The CDR3 is 19 residues long. CDR3 bases: TGCGCCAGCAGCCAAGATCAAGGACTAGCGGGGGGGAGGACCGGGGAGCTGTTTTTT. This sequence encodes CASSQDQGLAGGRTGELFF.

The chain employs TRBV2 and TRBJ1-5, with D maybe TRBD1 (5 bases). Deletions cut 6 bases from V and 2 bases from J, with 11 bases between. The length of the CDR3 is 14 residues. Germline CDR1 reads SNHLY; CDR2 reads FYNNEI. The CDR3 loop is CASRRTGGNQPQHF. The CDR3 DNA follows: TGTGCCAGCAGAAGAACAGGCGGCAATCAGCCCCAGCATTTT.

The chain employs TRBV20-1 and TRBJ2-1; possible D gene TRBD1, 5 bases. The CDR3 has 11 amino acids. Germline V CDR1 and CDR2: DFQATT, SNEGSKA (reference sequence). Trimming took 6 bases from V and 2 from J, leaving 5 bases between them. The CDR3 nucleotides are TGCAGTGCGGACACCTACAATGAGCAGTTCTTC. It encodes CSADTYNEQFF.

V usage is TRBV7-3 and J usage is TRBJ2-3, with 14 bases fitting TRBD2. This CDR3 contains 19 residues. The V segment lost 5 bases and the J segment 2 bases; nucleotides outside the gene matches: 12. Per germline, CDR1 SGHTA and CDR2 FQGTGA. The CDR3 region is CASSAKTSGRADTTDTQYF. The CDR3 DNA sequence: TGTGCCAGCAGCGCTAAGACTAGCGGGAGGGCCGATACCACAGATACGCAGTATTTT.

This sequence joins TRBV7-6 and TRBJ2-2; 9 positions match TRBD2. Germline V gives CDR1 SGHVS, CDR2 FNYEAQ. With 3 bases clipped from V and 7 bases from J, the junction kept 3 bases outside the gene matches. The CDR3 has 14 residues. CDR3 DNA sequence: TGTGCCAGCAGCTTGGCGGGAGGGTTCGGGGAGCTGTTTTTT. It specifies CASSLAGGFGELFF.

The V gene is TRBV29-1, the J gene TRBJ2-7, with TRBD1 matching 8 bases. Germline V lookup: CDR1 SQVTM, CDR2 ANQGSEA. J lost 3 bases, V lost 4 bases, and 5 bases had no gene match. This CDR3 is built from 13 residues. CDR3 protein: CSVGSQGVYEQYF. The CDR3 DNA reads as TGCAGCGTTGGGTCACAGGGGGTCTACGAGCAGTACTTC.